The next 32 T cell receptor beta chains were all read from a single sample in a study of T-cell reconstitution after alpha-beta-depleted transplantation in children. This sample's TCRbeta library carried unique molecular identifier barcodes. One entry per CDR3 protein, called by TCRdb with MiXCR from the PCR reads. Of about 240,000 distinct CDR3 sequences in the sample, roughly 25% were seen once. The sequenced sample was PBMCs, obtained before TCRalphabeta/CD19-depleted stem cell transplant. All receptors come from a girl aged 2-10 years with Fanconi anemia, due to receive a stem cell transplant.

This chain links TRBV29-1 with TRBJ2-5; 12 bases fit TRBD2. J lost 4 bases, V lost 3 bases, and 12 bases had no gene match. CDR3 length: 17 residues. Germline V gene sequence: CDR1 SQVTM, CDR2 ANQGSEA. The CDR3 loop is CSVDQEASGGVSETQYF. The CDR3 nucleotides read TGCAGCGTTGATCAGGAGGCTAGCGGGGGGGTATCAGAGACCCAGTACTTC.

The rearrangement uses TRBV7-8 and TRBJ2-4; perhaps TRBD1 as D (8 bases). Germline CDR1 is SGHVS and CDR2 is FQNEAQ. Trimming left V 0 bases short and J 1 base short, with 13 bases between. The CDR3 sequence is 17 residues long. The CDR3, as DNA: TGTGCCAGCAGCTTAGCGACACAGGGGGGGGCCAAAAACATTCAGTACTTC. This encodes CASSLATQGGAKNIQYF.

The chain couples TRBV12-3 or TRBV12-4 to TRBJ2-7; D may match TRBD1 or TRBD2 (6 bases each). This CDR3 region has 16 residues. Trimming cost V 3 bases and J 6 bases, with 21 bases left between them. The CDR3: CASSFWGGRGVGEQYF. DNA for the CDR3: TGTGCCAGCAGTTTTTGGGGAGGTAGGGGGGTAGGCGAGCAGTACTTC.

This clonotype was counted many times. This chain joins TRBV3-1 and TRBJ2-7; TRBD2 matches at 10 bases. The CDR3 totals 15 residues. CDR1 and CDR2 (germline): LGHDT, YNNKEL (reference sequence). V lost 6 bases and J lost 3; bases outside the gene matches: 8. The CDR3 region is CASSPLLAGFYEQYF. In DNA, the CDR3 is TGTGCCAGCAGTCCGCTACTAGCGGGATTCTACGAGCAGTACTTC.

Many counts were recorded for this clonotype. This chain joins TRBV29-1 and TRBJ2-7; tentative D call: TRBD1 (7 bases). Trimming cost V 3 bases and J 4 bases, with 13 bases left between them. Germline V gene sequence: CDR1 SQVTM, CDR2 ANQGSEA. The CDR3 length is 13 residues. The CDR3 loop reads CSVDRAGGYEQYF. The CDR3, as DNA: TGCAGCGTTGATCGGGCAGGGGGGTACGAGCAGTACTTC.

This clonotype turned up a few times. The gene calls are TRBV6-5 and TRBJ2-2; TRBD2 might be the D (6 bases). Germline-derived CDR1 and CDR2 are MNHEY and SVGAGI. This CDR3 region has 19 residues. The V end lost 0 bases, the J end lost 0 bases, and 17 bases lay between the germline ends. The CDR3 protein is CASSYSGGSGNANTGELFF. The CDR3 region has the DNA TGTGCCAGCAGTTACTCAGGCGGTAGCGGAAACGCGAACACCGGGGAGCTGTTTTTT.

The sample holds a few counts of this clonotype. The chain uses TRBV4-1 and TRBJ2-1; 7 nucleotides match TRBD2. Germline CDR1 is MGHRA and CDR2 is YSYEKL. The length of the CDR3 is 14 residues. Unmatched junction bases numbered 3, after V lost 4 bases and J lost 3 bases. This CDR3 reads CASSLQRDYNEQFF. The CDR3 DNA reads as TGCGCCAGCAGCCTCCAGCGGGACTACAATGAGCAGTTCTTC.

In this sample, this clonotype turned up many times. V gene TRBV12-3 or TRBV12-4 combines with J gene TRBJ1-4; D gene ambiguous. Trimming took off 3 bases at V and 6 bases at J, with 8 bases between the two ends. This CDR3 region has 13 residues. This CDR3 is CASSLGIDEKLFF. The CDR3 DNA sequence: TGTGCCAGCAGTTTGGGGATAGATGAAAAACTGTTTTTT.

Ten or more counts support this clonotype. CDR3 nucleotides: TGCAGTGCTAGGAGACGCCTGTCCAATGAGCAGTTCTTC. Its translation is CSARRRLSNEQFF. The chain combines TRBV20-1 with TRBJ2-1; D is undetermined. Between the trimmed V and J ends, which lost 3 bases and 6 bases, there was a span of 12 bases. This CDR3 region has 13 residues. Looked up from germline, CDR1 is DFQATT and CDR2 is SNEGSKA (reference sequence).

This clonotype was seen at least ten times. The V call is TRBV9, the J call TRBJ2-1; no definite D call. With 4 bases removed from V and 6 bases from J, the gap between germline ends came to 8 bases. CDR3 length equals 12 residues. Germline V gives CDR1 SGDLS, CDR2 YYNGEE. The CDR3: CASSPGSNEQFF. Here the CDR3 DNA reads TGTGCCAGCAGCCCCGGAAGCAATGAGCAGTTCTTC.

The chain is built from TRBV25-1 and TRBJ2-1, with 7 bases lining up with TRBD1. Germline assignment: CDR1 MGHDK and CDR2 SYGVNS. The ends lost 1 base at V and 0 bases at J; junction bases unmatched: 3. The CDR3 length is 16 residues. DNA for the CDR3: TGTGCCAGCAGTGAATTGGACAGGAGCTCCTACAATGAGCAGTTCTTC. Residues: CASSELDRSSYNEQFF. Full variable domain (missing parts from reference TRBV25-1 and TRBJ2-1): EADIYQTPRYLVIGTGKKITLECSQTMGHDKMYWYQQDPGMELHLIHYSYGVNSTEKGDLSSESTVSRIRTEHFPLTLESARPSHTSQYLCASSELDRSSYNEQFFGPGTRLTVL.

The V call is TRBV7-2, the J call TRBJ2-3; D is unclear. The CDR3 is made up of 14 amino acids. V was cut by 3 bases and J by 3 bases, with 10 bases left in between. The germline V gene encodes CDR1 SGHTA and CDR2 FQGNSA. The CDR3 coding sequence is TGTGCCAGCAGCTTCGCACTTGGAACAGATACGCAGTATTTT. Amino acids: CASSFALGTDTQYF. Together with reference TRBV7-2 and TRBJ2-3, the CDR3 gives the full variable domain: GAGVSQSPSNKVTEKGKDVELRCDPISGHTALYWYRQSLGQGLEFLIYFQGNSAPDKSGLPSDRFSAERTGGSVSTLTIQRTQQEDSAVYLCASSFALGTDTQYFGPGTRLTVL.

This clonotype was seen only a few times. The chain carries TRBV20-1 and TRBJ1-1; tentative D call: TRBD1 (6 bases). Germline CDR1 and CDR2: DFQATT and SNEGSKA (reference sequence). The CDR3 contains 12 residues. V gave up 6 bases and J gave up 3 bases, with 11 bases separating them. The CDR3, as DNA: TGCAGTGCAGCGGGGGGGCACACTGAAGCTTTCTTT. This encodes CSAAGGHTEAFF.

The chain couples TRBV7-2 to TRBJ2-1; D is possibly TRBD1 (5 bases). This CDR3 has 15 amino acids. Per the germline V gene, CDR1 is SGHTA and CDR2 is FQGNSA. V lost 3 bases to trimming and J lost 5 bases, with 14 bases between them. The CDR3 here is CASSLYQGLHNEQFF. The CDR3 DNA sequence: TGTGCCAGCAGCTTGTATCAGGGCCTTCACAATGAGCAGTTCTTC.

The chain uses TRBV20-1 and TRBJ1-1; weak D call: TRBD1 (5 bases). The CDR3 is made up of 15 amino acids. V was trimmed by 2 bases and J by 4 bases, leaving 17 bases between them. CDR1 is DFQATT and CDR2 is SNEGSKA in the germline V gene (reference sequence). CDR3 sequence: CSARSPDTGGTEAFF. CDR3 nucleotide sequence: TGCAGTGCTAGATCTCCTGACACTGGGGGCACTGAAGCTTTCTTT.

V is TRBV29-1 and J is TRBJ2-7, with a possible D match to TRBD1 (6 bases). The germline V gene has CDR1 SQVTM and CDR2 ANQGSEA. The CDR3 contains 16 residues. Deletions cut 3 bases from V and 1 base from J, with 19 bases between. The chain's CDR3 is CSVESQKWDTSYEQYF. The DNA for the CDR3 is TGCAGCGTTGAGTCCCAGAAATGGGACACGTCCTACGAGCAGTACTTC.

This clonotype was observed at least ten times. The V and J genes are TRBV29-1 and TRBJ2-3; maybe TRBD1 (6 bases). Per the germline V gene, CDR1 is SQVTM and CDR2 is ANQGSEA. Trimming left V 4 bases short and J 2 bases short, with 7 bases between. The CDR3 spans 12 residues. CDR3 nucleotide sequence: TGCAGCGTTGGGACAGTCACAGATACGCAGTATTTT. Translated, it gives CSVGTVTDTQYF.

This clonotype was counted ten times or more. V is TRBV27 and J is TRBJ2-3; the match to TRBD2 covers 10 bases. The length of the CDR3 is 14 residues. Per germline, CDR1 MNHEY and CDR2 SMNVEV (reference sequence). V was pared by 5 bases and J by 4 bases, with 3 bases of the junction left unmatched. The CDR3 loop is CASSLAGESDTQYF. In DNA form, the CDR3 reads TGTGCCAGCAGTCTAGCGGGAGAGTCAGATACGCAGTATTTT.

The rearrangement links TRBV27 to TRBJ2-7; 9 bases map to TRBD2. The CDR3 is 15 residues long. Germline V CDR1 and CDR2: MNHEY, SMNVEV (reference sequence). Germline trimming cut 1 base from V and 6 bases from J; bases unmatched to any gene: 7. CDR3 in amino acids: CASSLFAGGPIEQYF. CDR3 in DNA: TGTGCCAGCAGTTTATTCGCGGGAGGGCCGATCGAGCAGTACTTC.

This clonotype was seen ten or more times. The CDR3 is CASLVEQNTGELFF. The DNA of the CDR3 is TGTGCCAGCCTTGTGGAACAGAACACCGGGGAGCTGTTTTTT. This chain connects TRBV6-1 to TRBJ2-2; D gene ambiguous. The V gene's germline CDR1 is MNHNS and CDR2 SASEGT. This CDR3 contains 14 residues. V lost 8 bases, J lost 1 base, and 11 bases lay in between.

The chain links TRBV11-2 to TRBJ2-5; tentative D call: TRBD1 (6 bases). This CDR3 comprises 19 residues. V lost 4 bases and J lost 2, with 26 bases in between. Germline values: CDR1 SGHAT, CDR2 FQNNGV. The CDR3 nucleotides read TGTGCCAGCAGCTATGTTGATTGGCCAACCCCGGACAGACAAGAGACCCAGTACTTC. Encoded protein: CASSYVDWPTPDRQETQYF.

V usage is TRBV7-9 and J usage is TRBJ2-1; D ambiguous. The germline V gene has CDR1 SEHNR and CDR2 FQNEAQ (reference sequence). CDR3 length: 8 amino acids. V lost 7 bases to trimming and J lost 11 bases, with 3 bases between them. CDR3 loop: CASTQQFF. CDR3 coding DNA: TGTGCCAGCACCCAGCAGTTCTTC.

This clonotype was observed many times. CDR3 residues: CSARFPYRDEGDGYTF. CDR3 DNA: TGCAGTGCTAGGTTTCCTTACAGGGACGAGGGGGATGGCTACACCTTC. The chain combines TRBV20-1 with TRBJ1-2, with D tentatively TRBD1 (6 bases). This CDR3 spans 16 amino acids. Trimming took off 3 bases at V and 6 bases at J, with 23 bases between the two ends. Germline assignment: CDR1 DFQATT and CDR2 SNEGSKA (reference sequence).

This clonotype was detected only a few times. This chain links TRBV27 with TRBJ2-5; 10 nucleotides line up with TRBD1. Germline-derived CDR1 and CDR2 are MNHEY and SMNVEV (reference sequence). CDR3 length: 18 amino acids. J gave up 3 bases and V 6 bases, and 16 bases lay outside the gene matches. DNA of the CDR3: TGTGCCAGCAGCTCCGGGACAGGGGCTAGTTGGGGTGAAGAGACCCAGTACTTC. Residues: CASSSGTGASWGEETQYF.

This clonotype was seen more than once but under ten times. J is TRBJ2-3 and V is TRBV27; 8 bases agree with TRBD2. V lost 7 bases and J lost 2; bases outside the gene matches: 5. The germline gives CDR1 MNHEY, CDR2 SMNVEV (reference sequence). The CDR3 has 14 amino acids. CDR3 region: CASTTGGSTDTQYF. As DNA, the CDR3 is TGTGCCAGCACCACGGGGGGGTCCACAGATACGCAGTATTTT.

This clonotype has at least ten counts. This rearrangement joins TRBV7-2 to TRBJ2-1, with TRBD2 matching over 10 bases. The CDR3 is 15 amino acids. After removal of 3 bases from V and 10 bases from J, the junction contained 9 bases not matched to a gene. Germline V gene lookup returns CDR1 SGHTA and CDR2 FQGNSA. The CDR3 reads CASSFPGLAIKEQFF. The CDR3 nucleotides are TGTGCCAGCAGCTTCCCGGGACTAGCGATAAAGGAGCAGTTCTTC.

This chain links TRBV5-1 with TRBJ1-6; 7 bases are shared with TRBD1. The V gene's germline CDR1 is SGHRS and CDR2 YFSETQ. The CDR3 is made up of 15 amino acids. The junction had 9 bases not matched to a gene; V was cut back by 3 bases and J by 9 bases. Here the CDR3 DNA reads TGCGCCAGCAGCTATGAAGGGGGCGCGAGTTCACCCCTCCACTTT. This codes for CASSYEGGASSPLHF. Full variable domain (outside the CDR3, taken from reference TRBV5-1 and TRBJ1-6): KAGVTQTPRYLIKTRGQQVTLSCSPISGHRSVSWYQQTPGQGLQFLFEYFSETQRNKGNFPGRFSGRQFSNSRSEMNVSTLELGDSALYLCASSYEGGASSPLHFGNGTRLTVT.

There are a few counts of this clonotype. This chain joins TRBV10-3 and TRBJ1-2; D is undetermined. V was clipped by 4 bases and J by 2 bases, with 5 bases between them. CDR1 and CDR2 (germline): ENHRY, SYGVKD. The CDR3 covers 12 residues. The CDR3 protein is CAISVQNYGYTF. The CDR3 DNA reads as TGTGCCATCAGTGTACAGAACTATGGCTACACCTTC.

Here the CDR3 DNA reads TGTGCCAGCAGCTTAGTGTGGTGGGAGAACGAGCAGTACTTC. Protein product: CASSLVWWENEQYF. This chain uses TRBV11-2 with TRBJ2-7; D possibly corresponds to TRBD2 (5 bases). Deletions cut 1 base from V and 5 bases from J, with 12 bases between. Germline loops: CDR1 SGHAT, CDR2 FQNNGV. The CDR3 length is 14 residues. The full variable domain, completed using reference TRBV11-2 and TRBJ2-7, is EAGVAQSPRYKIIEKRQSVAFWCNPISGHATLYWYQQILGQGPKLLIQFQNNGVVDDSQLPKDRFSAERLKGVDSTLKIQPAKLEDSAVYLCASSLVWWENEQYFGPGTRLTVT.

This clonotype was observed many times. V and J are TRBV4-2 and TRBJ1-2; TRBD1 agrees at 7 bases. Germline CDR1 is LGHNA and CDR2 is YNFKEQ. This CDR3 has 14 amino acids. V lost 5 bases and J lost 7; bases outside the gene matches: 10. The CDR3 DNA reads as TGTGCCAGCAGCGGGGGGACAGATTATGTTGGCTACACCTTC. Translation gives CASSGGTDYVGYTF.

In DNA form, the CDR3 reads TGTGCCACCTCGGGACTAGCGGGAGAGGAGGCCAAAAACATTCAGTACTTC. Translating gives CATSGLAGEEAKNIQYF. This chain links TRBV10-3 with TRBJ2-4; 14 positions agree with TRBD2. Germline lookup yields CDR1 ENHRY and CDR2 SYGVKD. The V gene end was trimmed by 10 bases and the J gene end by 1 base; junction bases not matched to a gene: 9. The CDR3 extends over 17 amino acids.

At least ten counts were recorded for this clonotype. The chain employs TRBV20-1 and TRBJ1-1; maybe TRBD1 (5 bases). Looked up from germline, CDR1 is DFQATT and CDR2 is SNEGSKA (reference sequence). The CDR3 has 15 amino acids. The germline V and J ends were trimmed by 3 bases and 2 bases, with 16 bases remaining between them. CDR3 sequence: CSARSSGRANTEAFF. DNA of the CDR3: TGCAGTGCTAGGAGCTCAGGGAGGGCCAACACTGAAGCTTTCTTT.